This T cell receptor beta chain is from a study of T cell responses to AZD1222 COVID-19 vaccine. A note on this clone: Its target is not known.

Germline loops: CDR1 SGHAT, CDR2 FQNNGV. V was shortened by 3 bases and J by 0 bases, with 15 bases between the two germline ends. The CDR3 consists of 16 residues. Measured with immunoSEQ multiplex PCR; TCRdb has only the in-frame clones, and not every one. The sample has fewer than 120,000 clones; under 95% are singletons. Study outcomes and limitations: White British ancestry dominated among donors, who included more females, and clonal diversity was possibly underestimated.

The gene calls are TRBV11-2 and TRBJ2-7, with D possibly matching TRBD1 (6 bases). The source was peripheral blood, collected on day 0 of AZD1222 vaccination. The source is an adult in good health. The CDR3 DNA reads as TGTGCCAGCAGCTTTCCCGAGACAGGTTACTCCTACGAGCAGTACTTC. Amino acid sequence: CASSFPETGYSYEQYF. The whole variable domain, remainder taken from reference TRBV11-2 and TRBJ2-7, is EAGVAQSPRYKIIEKRQSVAFWCNPISGHATLYWYQQILGQGPKLLIQFQNNGVVDDSQLPKDRFSAERLKGVDSTLKIQPAKLEDSAVYLCASSFPETGYSYEQYFGPGTRLTVT.